This T cell receptor (beta chain) comes out of a study of neoadjuvant anti-PD-1 for oral cavity cancer. About the research overall: Patients without progression got a fourth dose around day 43. Points from the study as a whole: Higher pretreatment blood Treg/Th17 ratios correlated with higher pretreatment blood and lower post-treatment tumor TCRbeta clonality.

The time point here: after neoadjuvant nivolumab, at surgical resection. These newly diagnosed stage II-IVA oral cavity squamous cell carcinoma patients had no prior systemic or radiation treatment. TCRdb's copy holds only in-frame clones and misses some; the assay was immunoSEQ multiplex PCR. The sample includes approximately 37,000 clones, 38% of them seen just once. Turning to this clone: Its antigen is not identified.

The receptor was derived from a person between 40 and 85 years old with oral cavity squamous cell carcinoma. The sequenced sample was tumor tissue, obtained after nivolumab (anti-PD-1) treatment.

The CDR3 loop is CASTPTGRGTEAFF. CDR3 DNA sequence: TGTGCCAGCACCCCGACAGGGAGAGGGACTGAAGCTTTCTTT. V gene TRBV7-6 combines with J gene TRBJ1-1; 7 positions agree with TRBD1. V lost 7 bases to trimming and J lost 5 bases; unmatched junction nucleotides: 10. CDR3 size: 14 residues. Per the germline V gene, CDR1 is SGHVS and CDR2 is FNYEAQ.